Sequencing of this TCR beta chain was carried out in a study of cytomegalovirus exposure and HLA in healthy donors. About the research overall: An earlier analysis identified approximately 120 million unique TCR beta sequences in 170 million or so T cells. Findings of the study overall: In vitro data verified a few CMV-associated chains as specific for CMV antigens.

Primers included in the PCR were 60 Vbeta and 13 Jbeta primers. TCRdb's table, derived via immunoSEQ multiplex PCR, lists solely in-frame clones and lacks some. The table has over 200,000 clones, about 89% seen once. This clone was found once. What it recognizes is unknown. CDR3 length equals 15 residues. V was clipped by 2 bases and J by 5 bases; unmatched bases: 6. Looked up from germline, CDR1 is MNHNY and CDR2 is SVGAGI (reference sequence). V usage is TRBV6-6 and J usage is TRBJ2-5, with 9 positions matching TRBD2. This sequence originates from a woman aged 18 to 35 in good health and CMV-seronegative. The specimen was PBMCs. The CDR3 sequence is CASSYMRGGAETQYF. DNA for the CDR3: TGTGCCAGCAGTTACATGCGCGGGGGGGCGGAGACCCAGTACTTC.